The source of this T cell receptor beta chain is a study of control samples from healthy donors and cancer patients. The CDR3 extends over 12 amino acids. Trimming left V 3 bases short and J 8 bases short, with 10 bases between. Only in-frame clones appear in the TCRdb table, and some are missing; sequencing was by immunoSEQ multiplex PCR. The sample yields approximately 150,000 clones, under 90% seen once. The source is a man aged 30 to 45 in good health. Sequencing input: blood. The chain has TRBV12-3 or TRBV12-4 and TRBJ1-1; the D is unclear. The chain's CDR3 is CASSLGYGEAFF. In DNA, the CDR3 is TGTGCCAGCAGTTTGGGTTACGGAGAAGCTTTCTTT.